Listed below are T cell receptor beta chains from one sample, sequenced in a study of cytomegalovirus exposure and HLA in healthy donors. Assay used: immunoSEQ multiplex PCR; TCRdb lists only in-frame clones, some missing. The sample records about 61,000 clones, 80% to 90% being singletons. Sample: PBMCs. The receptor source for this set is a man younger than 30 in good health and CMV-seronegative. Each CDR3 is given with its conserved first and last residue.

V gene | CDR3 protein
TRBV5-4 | CASTMNRGATNEKLFF
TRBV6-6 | CASSSTPGEGNGYTF
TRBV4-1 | CASSQGPTVSGNTIYF
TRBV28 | CASSLTRGGLLQETQYF
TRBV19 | CASSSGTYYGYTF
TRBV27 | CASSPWTGAEAFF
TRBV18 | CASSLSGTSMSTDTQYF
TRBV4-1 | CASSLSRDRAGDTEAFF
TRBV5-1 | CASRPGQGAWGYTF
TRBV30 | CAWSDLARGSWVNTEAFF
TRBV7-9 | CASSLGQGNYGYTF
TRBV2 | CASSDWGGQSYEQYF
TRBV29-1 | CSAGSTVYNEQFF
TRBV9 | CASSVGGLHNEQFF
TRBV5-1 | CASSQRVKNTEAFF
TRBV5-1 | CASSPTGSSGYTF
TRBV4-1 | CASSHIGNEKLFF
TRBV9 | CASSVGGGSSYNEQFF
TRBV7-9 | CASSYPPGTGNYGYTF
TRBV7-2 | CASSFTGGSYEQYF
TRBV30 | CAWNNGGGTDTQYF
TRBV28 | CASRGQGPDTQYF